This TCR beta chain comes out of a study of blood T cell repertoires in COVID-19. As processed by the authors: It was from reference gene primer amplification that nucleated cell counts were estimated. Assay used: immunoSEQ multiplex PCR; TCRdb lists only in-frame clones, some missing. V and J calls and clone size come straight from that table; D and trimming were deduced from the DNA. The table shows 150,000 or so clones, with roughly 80% occurring only once. Germline V gene sequence: CDR1 LNHDA, CDR2 SQIVND (reference sequence). The CDR3 totals 17 residues. The V segment lost 3 bases and the J segment 2 bases; nucleotides outside the gene matches: 6.

The sample comprised peripheral blood. The origin of this receptor is a woman aged 45 to 65 with active or convalescent COVID-19. The chain has TRBV19 and TRBJ1-3, with 11 bases fitting TRBD1. The CDR3 spells CASSISGQGAAGNTIYF. CDR3 sequence (DNA): TGTGCCAGTAGTATCTCAGGACAGGGGGCGGCTGGAAACACCATATATTTT.